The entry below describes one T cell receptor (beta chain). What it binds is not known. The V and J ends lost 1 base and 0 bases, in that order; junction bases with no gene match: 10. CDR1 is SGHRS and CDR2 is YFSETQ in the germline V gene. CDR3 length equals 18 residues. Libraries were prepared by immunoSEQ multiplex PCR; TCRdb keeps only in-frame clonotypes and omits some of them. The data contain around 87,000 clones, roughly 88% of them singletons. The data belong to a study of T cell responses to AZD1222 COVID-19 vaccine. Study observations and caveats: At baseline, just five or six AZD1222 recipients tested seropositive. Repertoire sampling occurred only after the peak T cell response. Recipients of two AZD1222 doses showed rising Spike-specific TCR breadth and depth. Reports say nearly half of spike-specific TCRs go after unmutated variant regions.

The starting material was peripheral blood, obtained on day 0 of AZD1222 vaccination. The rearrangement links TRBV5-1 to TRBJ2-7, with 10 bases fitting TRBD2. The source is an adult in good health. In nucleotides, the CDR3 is TGCGCCAGCAGCTTGAGCCTAGCGGGGGCCGCCAGCTCCTACGAGCAGTACTTC. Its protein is CASSLSLAGAASSYEQYF.